A selection of T cell receptor beta chains follows, all from one sample in a study of blood T cell repertoires in COVID-19. TCRdb's table, derived via immunoSEQ multiplex PCR, lists solely in-frame clones and lacks some. The sample holds 130,000 to 150,000 clones, around nine tenths seen once. Sequencing was performed on peripheral blood. All receptors derive from a man aged 45 to 65 with active or convalescent COVID-19. Each CDR3 is given with its conserved first and last residue. A D gene is named only where the DNA matches it firmly. The size of a clone is reported for some rows only, either as once, few or many, or as a class for expanded clones.

TRBD1	.	TRBV9	TRBJ2-3	CASSKGQGWADTQYF	TGTGCCAGCAGCAAAGGACAGGGTTGGGCAGATACGCAGTATTTT
TRBD1	.	TRBV2	TRBJ2-3	CASTKDRGSGDTQYF	TGTGCCAGCACTAAGGACAGGGGATCTGGAGATACGCAGTATTTT
.	.	TRBV28	TRBJ1-5	CASSFGGWTDSNQPQHF	TGTGCCAGCAGTTTCGGGGGGTGGACAGATAGCAATCAGCCCCAGCATTTT
.	few	TRBV2	TRBJ1-5	CASSGTVSNQPQHF	TGTGCCAGCAGTGGGACAGTAAGCAATCAGCCCCAGCATTTT
.	.	TRBV4-2	TRBJ1-4	CASSEDFGQEKLFF	TGTGCCAGCAGCGAAGATTTTGGACAAGAAAAACTGTTTTTT
TRBD1	.	TRBV19	TRBJ1-1	CASRITGAKMNTEAFF	TGTGCCAGTAGGATAACAGGGGCTAAGATGAACACTGAAGCTTTCTTT
.	.	TRBV12-3/TRBV12-4	TRBJ1-2	CASSLRGAYGYTF	TGTGCCAGCAGTTTACGGGGGGCCTATGGCTACACCTTC
.	.	TRBV2	TRBJ2-5	CASKSGQETQYF	TGTGCCAGCAAAAGCGGCCAAGAGACCCAGTACTTC
TRBD2	.	TRBV28	TRBJ2-1	CASSRPGTSFPEQFF	TGTGCCAGCAGTCGCCCCGGGACTAGTTTTCCTGAGCAGTTCTTC
TRBD2	.	TRBV7-3	TRBJ2-7	CASSFGGAKDEQYF	TGTGCCAGCAGCTTCGGGGGGGCAAAGGACGAGCAGTACTTC
TRBD2	.	TRBV7-2	TRBJ2-5	CASSPGLAGGQETQYF	TGTGCCAGCAGCCCCGGACTAGCGGGAGGCCAAGAGACCCAGTACTTC
.	.	TRBV29-1	TRBJ1-1	CSVEPSSGGNTEAFF	TGCAGCGTTGAACCCAGCTCGGGGGGGAACACTGAAGCTTTCTTT
TRBD2	few	TRBV19	TRBJ2-1	CASSRLAGELSGYNEQFF	TGTGCCAGTAGTAGACTAGCGGGAGAATTGAGCGGGTACAATGAGCAGTTCTTC
TRBD1	once	TRBV19	TRBJ2-7	CASSLTGGRGRAYEQYF	TGTGCCAGTAGCCTTACAGGGGGCAGAGGGAGAGCGTACGAGCAGTACTTC
.	.	TRBV29-1	TRBJ2-5	CSVEAGVWETQYF	TGCAGCGTTGAAGCCGGGGTTTGGGAGACCCAGTACTTC
TRBD2	few	TRBV24-1	TRBJ2-1	CATRGLAGVWNEQFF	TGTGCCACCAGAGGACTAGCGGGAGTATGGAATGAGCAGTTCTTC
TRBD1	.	TRBV9	TRBJ1-2	CASSEGAWSYGYTF	TGTGCCAGCAGCGAGGGGGCCTGGAGCTATGGCTACACCTTC
.	.	TRBV10-1	TRBJ1-6	CATWERVAPRRNSPLHF	TGCGCCACCTGGGAGAGGGTAGCGCCTAGACGTAATTCACCCCTCCACTTT
.	.	TRBV7-6	TRBJ1-5	CASSLVGGPNQPQHF	TGTGCCAGCAGCTTAGTGGGGGGGCCCAATCAGCCCCAGCATTTT
.	.	TRBV18	TRBJ1-4	CASSPFWQGSEKLFF	TGTGCCAGCTCACCGTTTTGGCAGGGAAGTGAAAAACTGTTTTTT
.	.	TRBV15	TRBJ1-1	CATSRGDIDTEAFF	TGTGCCACCAGCAGAGGAGACATCGACACTGAAGCTTTCTTT
.	.	TRBV6-5	TRBJ1-3	CASSYTIRGGGNTIYF	TGTGCCAGCAGTTACACGATACGGGGGGGTGGAAACACCATATATTTT
TRBD1	.	TRBV28	TRBJ2-5	CASSLGTEETQYF	TGTGCCAGCAGTCTCGGGACAGAAGAGACCCAGTACTTC
.	.	TRBV5-1	TRBJ1-5	CASSPGGSGNQPQHF	TGCGCCAGCAGCCCGGGGGGTAGTGGAAATCAGCCCCAGCATTTT
.	.	TRBV7-9	TRBJ2-1	CASSDRERVGVYNEQFF	TGTGCCAGCAGCGACAGGGAGCGGGTGGGGGTGTACAATGAGCAGTTCTTC
.	.	TRBV12-3/TRBV12-4	TRBJ2-1	CASSYINEQFF	TGTGCCAGCAGTTACATCAATGAGCAGTTCTTC
TRBD2	.	TRBV25-1	TRBJ2-1	CASTRGSGRVNEQFF	TGTGCCAGCACCCGAGGTAGCGGGAGGGTAAATGAGCAGTTCTTC
TRBD1	.	TRBV15	TRBJ1-2	CATSRDRGTGYGYTF	TGTGCCACCAGCAGAGACCGGGGGACAGGCTATGGCTACACCTTC
TRBD1	.	TRBV27	TRBJ1-5	CASSFSRGSNQPQHF	TGTGCCAGCAGTTTCAGCAGGGGGAGCAATCAGCCCCAGCATTTT
.	.	TRBV27	TRBJ1-3	CASSLSRGSGNTIYF	TGTGCCAGCAGTTTATCGCGGGGGTCTGGAAACACCATATATTTT
.	.	TRBV9	TRBJ1-3	CASSSGETVGNTIYF	TGTGCCAGCAGCTCAGGCGAGACAGTTGGAAACACCATATATTTT
.	few	TRBV5-1	TRBJ1-5	CASSPSGANQPQHF	TGCGCCAGCAGCCCCTCTGGGGCAAATCAGCCCCAGCATTTT
.	.	TRBV19	TRBJ1-4	CASSPGGAGNEKLFF	TGTGCCAGTAGCCCCGGGGGGGCTGGTAATGAAAAACTGTTTTTT
.	.	TRBV10-3	TRBJ1-1	CAISEYDSSNTEAFF	TGTGCCATCAGTGAGTATGACAGTTCGAACACTGAAGCTTTCTTT
.	.	TRBV9	TRBJ2-1	CASSGPGYEQFF	TGTGCCAGCAGCGGTCCAGGTTATGAGCAGTTCTTC
TRBD1	.	TRBV6-1	TRBJ1-5	CASREGQGAPAQPQHF	TGTGCCAGCAGGGAAGGACAGGGGGCGCCTGCCCAGCCCCAGCATTTT
TRBD2	.	TRBV24-1	TRBJ2-3	CATSPSGRWTDTQYF	TGTGCCACCAGTCCAAGCGGGAGGTGGACAGATACGCAGTATTTT
.	.	TRBV27	TRBJ2-3	CASSFRASTDTQYF	TGTGCCAGCAGTTTTAGAGCTAGCACAGATACGCAGTATTTT
.	.	TRBV5-1	TRBJ2-3	CASSAVLEAGTDTQYF	TGCGCCAGCAGCGCTGTTCTGGAGGCTGGCACAGATACGCAGTATTTT
.	.	TRBV5-1	TRBJ2-1	CASSLRWAGGSNEQFF	TGCGCCAGCAGCTTAAGGTGGGCGGGTGGCAGCAATGAGCAGTTCTTC
.	.	TRBV24-1	TRBJ2-2	CATCGQPYTGELFF	TGTGCCACCTGTGGACAGCCTTACACCGGGGAGCTGTTTTTT
TRBD1	.	TRBV19	TRBJ2-7	CASSLYRDRVGVQYF	TGTGCCAGTAGTCTCTACCGGGACAGGGTTGGTGTGCAGTACTTC
.	.	TRBV19	TRBJ2-7	CASSIIGESYEQYF	TGTGCCAGTAGTATTATAGGGGAATCCTACGAGCAGTACTTC
.	.	TRBV3-1/TRBV3-2	TRBJ1-4	CASSRLGEGGEKLFF	TGTGCCAGCAGCCGGCTTGGAGAGGGAGGGGAAAAACTGTTTTTT
TRBD1	once	TRBV29-1	TRBJ2-3	CSAETDRGRADTQYF	TGCAGCGCCGAGACGGACAGGGGGCGGGCAGATACGCAGTATTTT
TRBD2	.	TRBV12-5	TRBJ2-1	CASGTGTSGSVWNEQFF	TGTGCTAGTGGGACCGGGACTAGCGGGAGTGTTTGGAATGAGCAGTTCTTC
.	.	TRBV14	TRBJ2-2	CASSQARFTGELFF	TGTGCCAGCAGCCAAGCGCGATTTACCGGGGAGCTGTTTTTT
.	.	TRBV10-2	TRBJ2-7	CASSVGPGSYEQYF	TGCGCCAGCAGTGTAGGACCGGGATCCTACGAGCAGTACTTC